This T cell receptor beta chain was observed in a study of T cell responses to AZD1222 COVID-19 vaccine. Worth noting for this clone: Its antigen is currently unknown.

The assay was immunoSEQ multiplex PCR, and TCRdb's table has in-frame clones only and misses some. The sample has about 150,000 clones, roughly 91% seen once. CDR1 and CDR2 from the germline V gene are SQVTM and ANQGSEA. This CDR3 has 13 residues. The germline V and J ends were trimmed by 3 bases and 6 bases, with 14 bases remaining between them. Study-wide results and caveats: Close to half of spike-specific TCRs reportedly recognize unmutated variant regions. Most donors were white British, females outnumbered males, and clonal diversity was possibly underestimated. Sampling that yielded the repertoires occurred only after the peak T cell response. Rises in breadth and depth of Spike-specific TCRs came after two AZD1222 doses.

The clonotype was recovered from an adult who received the AZD1222 COVID-19 vaccine. The source material was peripheral blood, sampled 28 days after the second AZD1222 dose. The V gene is TRBV29-1, the J gene TRBJ1-1; D is uncertain. Here the CDR3 reads CSVDLHEGPEAFF. The CDR3 nucleotides are TGCAGCGTTGATCTGCATGAGGGCCCTGAAGCTTTCTTT.